The 15 T cell receptor beta chains listed next were all sequenced from one sample in a study of shared clonotypes between healthy human individuals. Here immunoSEQ multiplex PCR was the method, and the copy in TCRdb shows in-frame clones only, minus some. The top ten hold more than 0.9% of the sample, which has about 1,500,000 clones, over 95% seen once. Sequences were obtained from naive CD4+ T cells sorted from blood. Subset described: CD45RA+ positively selected. The receptors were gathered from a young man in good health.

The J gene is TRBJ2-1, the V gene TRBV5-4, with TRBD2 matching over 7 bases. The CDR3 has 17 residues. Losses at the gene ends were 1 base for V and 0 bases for J; bases not matched to a gene: 7. Germline V gene data show CDR1 as SGHNT and CDR2 as YYREEE (reference sequence). The CDR3 spells CASSLPGGRSSYNEQFF. CDR3 DNA sequence: TGTGCCAGCAGCTTGCCCGGGGGGAGGAGCTCCTACAATGAGCAGTTCTTC. Full variable domain (remainder filled in from reference TRBV5-4 and TRBJ2-1): ETGVTQSPTHLIKTRGQQVTLRCSSQSGHNTVSWYQQALGQGPQFIFQYYREEENGRGNFPPRFSGLQFPNYSSELNVNALELDDSALYLCASSLPGGRSSYNEQFFGPGTRLTVL.

This chain uses TRBV7-2 with TRBJ1-4; TRBD1 agrees at 9 bases. The V gene end was trimmed by 4 bases and the J gene end by 4 bases; junction bases not matched to a gene: 4. CDR1 is SGHTA, CDR2 FQGNSA, per germline. The CDR3 sequence is 15 residues long. CDR3 sequence reads: CASSSRTGVNEKLFF. CDR3 coding DNA: TGTGCCAGCAGCTCCCGGACAGGGGTTAATGAAAAACTGTTTTTT.

This sequence joins TRBV2 and TRBJ1-5; D is unclear. CDR1 is SNHLY, CDR2 FYNNEI, per germline. This CDR3 is 14 amino acids long. Deletions cut 11 bases from V and 2 bases from J, with 16 bases between. Here the CDR3 reads CAGSQDGRNQPQHF. The CDR3, as DNA: TGTGCCGGCTCACAAGACGGCCGCAATCAGCCCCAGCATTTT. The full variable domain, with the rest looked up from reference TRBV2 and TRBJ1-5, is EPEVTQTPSHQVTQMGQEVILRCVPISNHLYFYWYRQILGQKVEFLVSFYNNEISEKSEIFDDQFSVERPDGSNFTLKIRSTKLEDSAMYFCAGSQDGRNQPQHFGDGTRLSIL.

The rearrangement links TRBV7-9 to TRBJ1-1, with D hard to call. This CDR3 spans 13 amino acids. V lost 2 bases, J lost 11 bases, and 15 bases lay in between. The germline CDR1 and CDR2 sequences are SEHNR and FQNEAQ (reference sequence). The DNA of the CDR3 is TGTGCCAGCAGCTTACACGGAGACCTGGGGGCTTTCTTT. Its protein product is CASSLHGDLGAFF.

The chain couples TRBV7-2 to TRBJ2-1; 11 bases are shared with TRBD2. The V and J ends lost 1 base and 4 bases, in that order; junction bases with no gene match: 12. The germline gives CDR1 SGHTA, CDR2 FQGNSA. The CDR3 runs 19 residues. The CDR3 DNA is TGTGCCAGCAGCTTAGGTTTCCTAGCGGGAGGCCAAGTATACAATGAGCAGTTCTTC. Protein product: CASSLGFLAGGQVYNEQFF. Complete variable domain (other parts from reference TRBV7-2 and TRBJ2-1): GAGVSQSPSNKVTEKGKDVELRCDPISGHTALYWYRQSLGQGLEFLIYFQGNSAPDKSGLPSDRFSAERTGGSVSTLTIQRTQQEDSAVYLCASSLGFLAGGQVYNEQFFGPGTRLTVL.

The gene calls are TRBV4-1 and TRBJ1-2; 8 bases align to TRBD1. With V trimmed by 6 bases and J by 0 bases, 6 bases remained unmatched. This CDR3 contains 15 residues. Germline values: CDR1 MGHRA, CDR2 YSYEKL. As DNA, the CDR3 is TGCGCCAGCAGGATGCAGGGGGCGGCTAACTATGGCTACACCTTC. Residues: CASRMQGAANYGYTF.

The chain uses TRBV6-5 and TRBJ2-5, with 12 bases fitting TRBD2. Per germline, CDR1 MNHEY and CDR2 SVGAGI. The CDR3 runs 14 residues. V was pared by 4 bases and J by 4 bases, with 1 base of the junction left unmatched. The CDR3 loop reads CASSWTSGIETQYF. The CDR3 nucleotides are TGTGCCAGCAGTTGGACTAGCGGGATAGAGACCCAGTACTTC.

This clone was detected only once. V is TRBV18 and J is TRBJ1-1; D gene unclear. The V gene's germline CDR1 is KGHSH and CDR2 LQKENI. This CDR3 is 14 amino acids long. Trimming removed 2 bases at V and 2 bases at J, with 9 bases between. CDR3 sequence reads: CASSPKNLNTEAFF. The CDR3 bases are TGTGCCAGCTCACCAAAAAACTTAAACACTGAAGCTTTCTTT.

The chain uses TRBV9 and TRBJ2-5, with 7 bases fitting TRBD2. Germline values: CDR1 SGDLS, CDR2 YYNGEE. With 0 bases clipped from V and 5 bases from J, the junction kept 10 bases outside the gene matches. The CDR3 contains 16 residues. The CDR3: CASSVAAGGSSETQYF. The CDR3, as DNA: TGTGCCAGCAGCGTAGCGGCCGGGGGGAGTAGCGAGACCCAGTACTTC. Supplemented by reference TRBV9 and TRBJ2-5, the full variable domain reads DSGVTQTPKHLITATGQRVTLRCSPRSGDLSVYWYQQSLDQGLQFLIQYYNGEERAKGNILERFSAQQFPDLHSELNLSSLELGDSALYFCASSVAAGGSSETQYFGPGTRLLVL.

The chain employs TRBV2 and TRBJ2-7; D gene unclear. This CDR3 comprises 14 residues. Trimming took off 4 bases at V and 3 bases at J, with 13 bases between the two ends. Germline lookup yields CDR1 SNHLY and CDR2 FYNNEI. CDR3 coding DNA: TGTGCCAGCAGTGTTTGGCAACCGGGCTACGAGCAGTACTTC. Amino acids: CASSVWQPGYEQYF.

CDR3 residues: CASSPHPWLKTNTGELFF. Written as DNA, the CDR3 is TGTGCCAGCAGCCCCCACCCGTGGCTTAAAACGAACACCGGGGAGCTGTTTTTT. The chain recombines TRBV7-3 with TRBJ2-2; D unclear. In germline, CDR1 is SGHTA, CDR2 FQGTGA. The CDR3 totals 18 residues. Deletions cut 5 bases from V and 0 bases from J, with 19 bases between.

This rearrangement joins TRBV6-5 to TRBJ2-2; TRBD1 matches at 10 bases. Per germline, CDR1 MNHEY and CDR2 SVGAGI. The CDR3 length is 15 residues. The junction had 0 bases not matched to a gene; V was cut back by 0 bases and J by 5 bases. In DNA form, the CDR3 reads TGTGCCAGCAGTTACTCGGGACAGGGGACCGGGGAGCTGTTTTTT. This sequence encodes CASSYSGQGTGELFF.

V is TRBV2 and J is TRBJ2-3, with TRBD2 matching 7 bases. The V gene end was trimmed by 0 bases and the J gene end by 1 base; junction bases not matched to a gene: 7. Germline loops: CDR1 SNHLY, CDR2 FYNNEI. This CDR3 contains 17 residues. The CDR3 region has the DNA TGTGCCAGCAGTGAAGCGCTGGCGGGAGCGGGCACAGATACGCAGTATTTT. Amino acid sequence: CASSEALAGAGTDTQYF.

The chain carries TRBV7-2 and TRBJ2-7, with 7 bases matching TRBD2. The length of the CDR3 is 17 residues. V shed 5 bases and J 5 bases; nucleotides not matched to a gene: 18. The V gene's germline CDR1 is SGHTA and CDR2 FQGNSA. In nucleotides, the CDR3 is TGTGCCAGCAGCCTAGACCGCGCGGGACTACCAAGCCACGAGCAGTACTTC. As protein: CASSLDRAGLPSHEQYF.

The J gene is TRBJ1-4, the V gene TRBV5-1; TRBD1 matches at 8 bases. In germline, CDR1 is SGHRS, CDR2 YFSETQ. CDR3 length: 12 residues. V trimming: 5 bases; J trimming: 6 bases; junction bases outside the gene matches: 0. CDR3 residues: CASRDRDEKLFF. CDR3 nucleotide sequence: TGCGCCAGCAGGGACAGGGATGAAAAACTGTTTTTT.